Below, 27 T cell receptor beta chains from the same sample are listed, as sequenced in a study of T cell responses to AZD1222 COVID-19 vaccine. The assay was immunoSEQ multiplex PCR, and TCRdb's table has in-frame clones only and misses some. The table records 200,000 or so clones, about nine tenths of them present only once. The material sequenced was peripheral blood, taken on day 0 of AZD1222 vaccination. The source of these receptors is an adult in good health.

This rearrangement joins TRBV5-1 to TRBJ2-5; 8 bases fit TRBD1. This CDR3 comprises 14 residues. V trimming: 4 bases; J trimming: 2 bases; junction bases outside the gene matches: 4. Germline V CDR1 and CDR2: SGHRS, YFSETQ. The CDR3 loop is CASSPDRVQETQYF. DNA for the CDR3: TGCGCCAGCAGCCCGGACAGGGTACAAGAGACCCAGTACTTC.

The chain has TRBV7-2 and TRBJ2-1; D is ambiguous. V was clipped by 1 base and J by 4 bases, with 5 bases between them. The CDR3 runs 13 residues. CDR1 is SGHTA and CDR2 is FQGNSA in the germline V gene. The CDR3 DNA sequence: TGTGCCAGCAGCTTAGTTAGGTACAATGAGCAGTTCTTC. Its translation is CASSLVRYNEQFF.

This clone was counted between two and nine times. The chain couples TRBV27 to TRBJ1-2; 10 bases agree with TRBD1. Trimming took 4 bases from V and 8 from J; bases not matched to a gene: 7. The CDR3 runs to 14 residues. The V gene's germline CDR1 is MNHEY and CDR2 SMNVEV (reference sequence). The CDR3 is CASSSTGTGEGYTF. CDR3 nucleotide sequence: TGTGCCAGCAGTTCTACCGGGACAGGGGAAGGCTACACCTTC.

The chain couples TRBV30 to TRBJ1-2; D gene ambiguous. Germline V gene data show CDR1 as GTSNPN and CDR2 as SVGIG (reference sequence). The CDR3 covers 13 residues. V was pared by 0 bases and J by 0 bases, with 5 bases between. In DNA, the CDR3 is TGTGCCTGGAGTGTCAGCGCTAACTATGGCTACACCTTC. Protein sequence: CAWSVSANYGYTF.

This chain joins TRBV6-1 and TRBJ1-5; D is ambiguous. Germline V CDR1 and CDR2: MNHNS, SASEGT. The CDR3 extends over 11 amino acids. Between the trimmed V and J ends, which lost 8 bases and 7 bases, there was a span of 9 bases. CDR3 nucleotides: TGTGCCAGCGGGCGGGAGCAGCCCCAGCATTTT. This encodes CASGREQPQHF.

V gene TRBV6-5 combines with J gene TRBJ1-4, with 8 bases aligning to TRBD1. V lost 4 bases to trimming and J lost 0 bases; unmatched junction nucleotides: 4. The CDR3 sequence is 16 residues long. Germline CDR1 reads MNHEY; CDR2 reads SVGAGI. The CDR3 loop is CASSFGQGATNEKLFF. The CDR3 DNA reads as TGTGCCAGCAGTTTCGGACAGGGTGCAACTAATGAAAAACTGTTTTTT.

The V gene is TRBV6-1, the J gene TRBJ1-2, with D unresolved. The germline V gene encodes CDR1 MNHNS and CDR2 SASEGT. This CDR3 has 12 residues. Trimming removed 1 base at V and 5 bases at J, with 5 bases between. The CDR3, as DNA: TGTGCCAGCAGTGAAGGACAATATGGCTACACCTTC. Its protein product is CASSEGQYGYTF.

This clone was detected only once. This rearrangement joins TRBV19 to TRBJ2-1, with no clear D. Germline-derived CDR1 and CDR2 are LNHDA and SQIVND (reference sequence). The CDR3 spans 13 residues. V was shortened by 6 bases and J by 6 bases, with 12 bases between the two germline ends. CDR3 DNA: TGTGCCAGTAGGAAAGATAGGGCCAATGAGCAGTTCTTC. As protein: CASRKDRANEQFF.

The rearrangement uses TRBV19 and TRBJ1-2; D is possibly TRBD1 (6 bases). V dropped 5 bases and J dropped 9 bases, with 25 bases sitting between them. This CDR3 is built from 16 residues. CDR1 and CDR2 from the germline V gene are LNHDA and SQIVND (reference sequence). The CDR3 DNA reads as TGTGCCAGTAGTGGAATAGGCGCCGGGACATCGACTCGCTACACCTTC. Protein sequence: CASSGIGAGTSTRYTF.

V usage is TRBV6-2 or TRBV6-3 and J usage is TRBJ2-4; TRBD2 matches 11 bases. The CDR3 has 19 amino acids. Looked up from germline, CDR1 is MNHEY and CDR2 is SVGEGT. Trimming removed 2 bases from V and 2 bases from J; junction bases left unmatched: 11. CDR3 amino acids: CASSYGVAGGGESKNIQYF. DNA for the CDR3: TGTGCCAGCAGTTACGGGGTAGCGGGAGGGGGAGAATCCAAAAACATTCAGTACTTC.

The chain employs TRBV9 and TRBJ2-7, with 8 positions matching TRBD2. V shed 1 base and J 7 bases; nucleotides not matched to a gene: 7. Looked up from germline, CDR1 is SGDLS and CDR2 is YYNGEE. This CDR3 is built from 14 residues. For the CDR3, the DNA is TGTGCCAGCAGCGTATTCGGGGGGGCGAAGGAGCAGTACTTC. Protein sequence: CASSVFGGAKEQYF.

V gene TRBV7-8 combines with J gene TRBJ2-1; D is perhaps TRBD2 (5 bases). Germline CDR1 is SGHVS and CDR2 is FQNEAQ. This CDR3 spans 11 amino acids. The V gene lost 5 bases and the J gene lost 9 bases, with 8 bases spanning the gap. CDR3 in DNA: TGTGCCAGCAGCGTAAGCGGTGAGCAGTTCTTC. Protein product: CASSVSGEQFF. The entire variable domain, with the rest obtained from reference TRBV7-8 and TRBJ2-1, is as follows: GAGVSQSPRYKVAKRGQDVALRCDPISGHVSLFWYQQALGQGPEFLTYFQNEAQLDKSGLPSDRFFAERPEGSVSTLKIQRTQQEDSAVYLCASSVSGEQFFGPGTRLTVL.

This clone has only one observation. The genes are TRBV7-3 and TRBJ2-7; a weak D match, TRBD1 (6 bases). V lost 5 bases and J 2 bases, leaving 16 bases between the germline ends. From germline, CDR1 is SGHTA and CDR2 FQGTGA. This CDR3 region has 15 residues. CDR3 sequence (DNA): TGTGCCAGCAGCCCGGCCGGGACAATTCCCTACGAGCAGTACTTC. It is translated as CASSPAGTIPYEQYF.

This chain links TRBV10-3 with TRBJ1-1; D is unresolved. V was clipped by 5 bases and J by 5 bases, with 12 bases between them. The CDR3 runs to 13 residues. In germline, CDR1 is ENHRY, CDR2 SYGVKD. CDR3 in amino acids: CAISSGGKTEAFF. Written as DNA, the CDR3 is TGTGCCATCAGTAGCGGTGGGAAAACTGAAGCTTTCTTT.

The V call is TRBV28, the J call TRBJ2-1; D possibly matches TRBD1 or TRBD2 (5 bases each). Germline CDR1 is MDHEN and CDR2 is SYDVKM. Trimming pared 2 bases from V and 7 bases from J, leaving 15 bases between. This CDR3 has 15 residues. CDR3 loop: CASSLRLGESNEQFF. CDR3 sequence (DNA): TGTGCCAGCAGTTTAAGGCTGGGGGAGTCTAATGAGCAGTTCTTC.

About this clone: Other nucleotide sequences from this sample produce the same CDR3. The J gene is TRBJ2-7, the V gene TRBV20-1; no reliable D call. The CDR3 covers 11 residues. CDR1 is DFQATT and CDR2 is SNEGSKA in the germline V gene (reference sequence). Deletions cut 3 bases from V and 2 bases from J, with 5 bases between. The DNA of the CDR3 is TGCAGTGCTAGCGGGCCCTACGAGCAGTACTTC. It yields the protein CSASGPYEQYF.

The rearrangement links TRBV5-4 to TRBJ1-1; no clear D gene. Trimming removed 1 base at V and 0 bases at J, with 19 bases between. The length of the CDR3 is 18 residues. Per the germline V gene, CDR1 is SGHNT and CDR2 is YYREEE (reference sequence). The CDR3 region has the DNA TGTGCCAGCAGCTTGAATAGGGAGCAAACAATGTTGAACACTGAAGCTTTCTTT. Translating it yields CASSLNREQTMLNTEAFF.

This clone was detected once. This sequence joins TRBV7-3 and TRBJ2-1; D may be TRBD1 or TRBD2 (5 bases each). Per germline, CDR1 SGHTA and CDR2 FQGTGA. The germline V and J ends were trimmed by 2 bases and 1 base, with 9 bases remaining between them. The CDR3 totals 15 residues. The CDR3 loop reads CASSLGGASYNEQFF. The CDR3 nucleotides are TGTGCCAGCAGCTTAGGGGGAGCGTCCTACAATGAGCAGTTCTTC.

This chain joins TRBV5-5 and TRBJ2-6; TRBD1 matches at 7 bases. The germline V gene has CDR1 SGHKS and CDR2 YYEKEE (reference sequence). With 4 bases clipped from V and 0 bases from J, the junction kept 4 bases outside the gene matches. CDR3 size: 16 residues. The CDR3 nucleotides are TGTGCCAGCAGCGAGACAGGGCTCTCTGGGGCCAACGTCCTGACTTTC. The encoded protein is CASSETGLSGANVLTF.

The rearrangement links TRBV28 to TRBJ1-6, with 9 bases identical to TRBD1. The germline gives CDR1 MDHEN, CDR2 SYDVKM. V lost 5 bases, J lost 3 bases, and 8 bases stayed unmatched. The length of the CDR3 is 17 residues. The CDR3 nucleotides are TGTGCCAGCAGTCAACAGGGACAGGGCATCTATAATTCACCCCTCCACTTT. As protein: CASSQQGQGIYNSPLHF.

CDR3 in DNA: TGTGCCACCAGTGTAGGATCCGGCAGGAGAGGTGATCAGCCCCAGCATTTT. It encodes CATSVGSGRRGDQPQHF. The chain joins TRBV24-1 to TRBJ1-5; D uncertain. The CDR3 has 17 residues. Trimming removed 5 bases from V and 5 bases from J, with 21 bases in between. CDR1 is KGHDR and CDR2 is SFDVKD in the germline V gene.

The gene calls are TRBV20-1 and TRBJ2-7; 7 bases align to TRBD1. Germline V gives CDR1 DFQATT, CDR2 SNEGSKA (reference sequence). J was trimmed by 1 base and V by 3 bases; bases with no gene match: 3. The CDR3 covers 13 residues. The CDR3 DNA sequence: TGCAGTGCTAGTGGGGACAGATCCTACGAGCAGTACTTC. Its protein product is CSASGDRSYEQYF.

The chain joins TRBV19 to TRBJ2-3; TRBD1 matches 11 bases. Germline-derived CDR1 and CDR2 are LNHDA and SQIVND (reference sequence). This CDR3 has 16 amino acids. Trimming removed 5 bases from V and 1 base from J; junction bases left unmatched: 5. Here the CDR3 DNA reads TGTGCCAGTAGTCCGGGACAGGGGGTGGGCACAGATACGCAGTATTTT. Translating gives CASSPGQGVGTDTQYF.

This clone was seen just once. The chain employs TRBV11-2 and TRBJ2-7, with TRBD1 identical over 10 bases. Germline loops: CDR1 SGHAT, CDR2 FQNNGV. The CDR3 runs 12 residues. Trimming removed 5 bases from V and 6 bases from J; junction bases left unmatched: 1. The CDR3 spells CASSRDRGEQYF. The CDR3, as DNA: TGTGCCAGCAGCCGGGACAGGGGCGAGCAGTACTTC.

The rearrangement links TRBV28 to TRBJ1-2; tentatively, D is TRBD1 (5 bases). Per the germline V gene, CDR1 is MDHEN and CDR2 is SYDVKM. The CDR3 loop spans 13 amino acids. Trimming removed 4 bases from V and 3 bases from J, with 9 bases in between. The CDR3 sequence is CASSSGVYYGYTF. For the CDR3, the DNA is TGTGCCAGCAGTTCGGGGGTGTACTATGGCTACACCTTC.

The rearrangement joins TRBV6-5 to TRBJ1-6; TRBD1 matches 8 bases. The V gene's germline CDR1 is MNHEY and CDR2 SVGAGI. The length of the CDR3 is 16 residues. After removal of 1 base from V and 7 bases from J, the junction contained 6 bases not matched to a gene. The CDR3 loop is CASSYYVTGGNSPLHF. The CDR3 DNA reads as TGTGCCAGCAGTTACTATGTTACAGGGGGAAATTCACCCCTCCACTTT.

This chain links TRBV2 with TRBJ2-3, with 8 positions matching TRBD2. Germline values: CDR1 SNHLY, CDR2 FYNNEI. This CDR3 has 15 residues. Losses at the gene ends were 3 bases for V and 5 bases for J; bases not matched to a gene: 7. CDR3 residues: CASSDGTRRVDTQYF. In nucleotides, the CDR3 is TGTGCCAGCAGTGACGGGACTAGGAGGGTAGATACGCAGTATTTT.